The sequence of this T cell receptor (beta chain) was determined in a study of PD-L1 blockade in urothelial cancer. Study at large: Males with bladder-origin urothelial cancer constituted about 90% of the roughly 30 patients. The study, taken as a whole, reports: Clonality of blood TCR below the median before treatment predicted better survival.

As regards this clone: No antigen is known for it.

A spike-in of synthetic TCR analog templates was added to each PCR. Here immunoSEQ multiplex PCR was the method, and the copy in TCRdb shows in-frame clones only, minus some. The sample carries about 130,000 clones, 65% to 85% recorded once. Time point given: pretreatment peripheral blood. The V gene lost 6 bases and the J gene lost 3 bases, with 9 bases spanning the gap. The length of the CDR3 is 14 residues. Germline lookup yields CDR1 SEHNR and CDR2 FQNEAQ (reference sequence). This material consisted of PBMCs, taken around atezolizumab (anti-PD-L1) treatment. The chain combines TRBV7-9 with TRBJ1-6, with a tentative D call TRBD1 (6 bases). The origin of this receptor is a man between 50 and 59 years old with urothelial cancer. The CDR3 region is CASSADSYNSPLHF. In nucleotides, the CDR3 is TGTGCCAGCAGTGCGGACAGCTATAATTCACCCCTCCACTTT.